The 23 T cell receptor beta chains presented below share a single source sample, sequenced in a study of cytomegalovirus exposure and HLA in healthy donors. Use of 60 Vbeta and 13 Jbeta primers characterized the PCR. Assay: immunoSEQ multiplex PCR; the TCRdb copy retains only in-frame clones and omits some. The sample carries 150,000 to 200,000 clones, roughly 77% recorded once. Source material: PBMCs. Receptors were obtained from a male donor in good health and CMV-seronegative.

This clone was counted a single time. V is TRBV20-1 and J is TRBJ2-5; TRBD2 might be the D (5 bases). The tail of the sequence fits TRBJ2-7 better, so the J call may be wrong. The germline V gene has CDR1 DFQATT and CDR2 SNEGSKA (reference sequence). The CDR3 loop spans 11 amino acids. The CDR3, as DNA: TGCAGTGGAGGGCAGAACTACGAGCAGTACTTC. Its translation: CSGGQNYEQYF.

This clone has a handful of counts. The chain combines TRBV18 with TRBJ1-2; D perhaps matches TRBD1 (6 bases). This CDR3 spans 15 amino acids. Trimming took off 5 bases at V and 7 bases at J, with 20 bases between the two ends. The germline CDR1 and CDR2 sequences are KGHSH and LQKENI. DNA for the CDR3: TGTGCCAGCTCAGAAGGGAACAGGGTAAATGGTGGCTACACCTTC. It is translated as CASSEGNRVNGGYTF.

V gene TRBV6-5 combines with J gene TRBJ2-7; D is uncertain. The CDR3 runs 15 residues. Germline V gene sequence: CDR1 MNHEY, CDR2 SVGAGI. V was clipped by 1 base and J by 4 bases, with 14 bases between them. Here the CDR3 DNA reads TGTGCCAGCAGTTACTACGCCATGCAGGCGTACGAGCAGTACTTC. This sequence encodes CASSYYAMQAYEQYF.

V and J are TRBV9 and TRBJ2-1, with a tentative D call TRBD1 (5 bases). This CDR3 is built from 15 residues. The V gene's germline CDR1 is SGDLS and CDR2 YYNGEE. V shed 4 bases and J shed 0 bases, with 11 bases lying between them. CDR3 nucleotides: TGTGCCAGCAGCCCAGGGTTAGGCTCCTACAATGAGCAGTTCTTC. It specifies CASSPGLGSYNEQFF.

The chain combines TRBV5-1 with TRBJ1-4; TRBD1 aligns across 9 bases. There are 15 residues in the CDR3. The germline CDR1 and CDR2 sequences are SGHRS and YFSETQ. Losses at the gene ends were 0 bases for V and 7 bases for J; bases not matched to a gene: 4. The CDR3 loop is CASSLAGTGPEKLFF. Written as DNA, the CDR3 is TGCGCCAGCAGCTTGGCCGGGACAGGGCCTGAAAAACTGTTTTTT. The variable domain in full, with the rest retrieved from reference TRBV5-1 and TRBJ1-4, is KAGVTQTPRYLIKTRGQQVTLSCSPISGHRSVSWYQQTPGQGLQFLFEYFSETQRNKGNFPGRFSGRQFSNSRSEMNVSTLELGDSALYLCASSLAGTGPEKLFFGSGTQLSVL.

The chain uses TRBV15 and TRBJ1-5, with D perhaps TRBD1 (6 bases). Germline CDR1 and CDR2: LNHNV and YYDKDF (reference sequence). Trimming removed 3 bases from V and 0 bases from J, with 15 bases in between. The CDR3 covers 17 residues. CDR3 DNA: TGTGCCACCAGCAGGGGGGCCGGGGGGTATAGCAATCAGCCCCAGCATTTT. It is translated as CATSRGAGGYSNQPQHF.

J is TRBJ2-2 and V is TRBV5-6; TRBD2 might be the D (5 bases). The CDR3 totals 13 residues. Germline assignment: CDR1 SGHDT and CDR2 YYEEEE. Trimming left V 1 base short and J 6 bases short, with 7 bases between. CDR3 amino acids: CASSLFGAGELFF. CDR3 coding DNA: TGTGCCAGCAGCTTGTTCGGGGCCGGGGAGCTGTTTTTT.

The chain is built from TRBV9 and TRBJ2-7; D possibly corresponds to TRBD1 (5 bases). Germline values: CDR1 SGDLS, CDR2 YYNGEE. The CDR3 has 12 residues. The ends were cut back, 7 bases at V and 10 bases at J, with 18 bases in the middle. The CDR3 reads CASLWQGLHQYF. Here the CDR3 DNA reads TGTGCCAGCCTATGGCAGGGCCTTCACCAGTACTTC.

Here the CDR3 DNA reads TGTGCCAGCAGCTTAATCCGGGGGGCCTCCTACAATGAGCAGTTCTTC. Amino acids: CASSLIRGASYNEQFF. The gene calls are TRBV7-3 and TRBJ2-1; maybe TRBD2 (7 bases). Germline V gene data show CDR1 as SGHTA and CDR2 as FQGTGA. Trimming cost V 1 base and J 0 bases, with 10 bases left between them. CDR3 size: 16 residues.

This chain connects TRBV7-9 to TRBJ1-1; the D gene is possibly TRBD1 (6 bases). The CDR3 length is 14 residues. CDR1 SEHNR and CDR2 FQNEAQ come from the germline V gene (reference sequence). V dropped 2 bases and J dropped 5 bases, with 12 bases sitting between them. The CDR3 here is CASSLQGLGTEAFF. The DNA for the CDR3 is TGTGCCAGCAGCTTACAGGGGCTGGGGACTGAAGCTTTCTTT.

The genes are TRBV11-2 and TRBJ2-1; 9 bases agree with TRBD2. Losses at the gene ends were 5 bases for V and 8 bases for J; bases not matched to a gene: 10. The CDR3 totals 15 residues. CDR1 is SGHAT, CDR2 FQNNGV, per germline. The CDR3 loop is CASSPGAGGLDEQFF. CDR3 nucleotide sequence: TGTGCCAGCAGCCCAGGGGCGGGGGGGCTGGATGAGCAGTTCTTC.

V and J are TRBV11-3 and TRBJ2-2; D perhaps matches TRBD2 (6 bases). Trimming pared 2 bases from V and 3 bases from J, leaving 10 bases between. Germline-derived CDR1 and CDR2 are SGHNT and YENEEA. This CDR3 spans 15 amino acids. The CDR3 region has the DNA TGTGCCAGCAGCTTAACCACTAGCCACACCGGGGAGCTGTTTTTT. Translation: CASSLTTSHTGELFF.

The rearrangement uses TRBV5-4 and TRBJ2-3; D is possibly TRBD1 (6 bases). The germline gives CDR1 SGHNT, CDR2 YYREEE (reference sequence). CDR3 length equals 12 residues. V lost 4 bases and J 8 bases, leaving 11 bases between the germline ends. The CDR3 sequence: CASSQDSFTQYF. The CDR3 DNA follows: TGTGCCAGCAGCCAGGACAGTTTTACGCAGTATTTT.

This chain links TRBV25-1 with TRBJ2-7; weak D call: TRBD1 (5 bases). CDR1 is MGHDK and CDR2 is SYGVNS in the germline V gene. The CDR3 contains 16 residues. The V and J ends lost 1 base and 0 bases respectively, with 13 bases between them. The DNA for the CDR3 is TGTGCCAGCAGTGAATTTTTAGGGGAAAGCTCCTACGAGCAGTACTTC. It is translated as CASSEFLGESSYEQYF.

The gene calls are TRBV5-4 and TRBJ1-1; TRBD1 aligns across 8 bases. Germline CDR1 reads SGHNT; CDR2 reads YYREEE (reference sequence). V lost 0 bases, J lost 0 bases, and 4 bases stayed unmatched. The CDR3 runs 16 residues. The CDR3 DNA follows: TGTGCCAGCAGCTTGGGTACAGGGGGAATGAACACTGAAGCTTTCTTT. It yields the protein CASSLGTGGMNTEAFF. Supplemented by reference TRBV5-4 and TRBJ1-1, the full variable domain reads ETGVTQSPTHLIKTRGQQVTLRCSSQSGHNTVSWYQQALGQGPQFIFQYYREEENGRGNFPPRFSGLQFPNYSSELNVNALELDDSALYLCASSLGTGGMNTEAFFGQGTRLTVV.

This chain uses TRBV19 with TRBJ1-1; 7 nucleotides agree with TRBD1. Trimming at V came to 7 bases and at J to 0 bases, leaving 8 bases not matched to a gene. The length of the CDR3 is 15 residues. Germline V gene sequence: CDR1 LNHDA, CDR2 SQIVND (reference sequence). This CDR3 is CASTRQGDMNTEAFF. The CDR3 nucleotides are TGTGCCAGTACCCGACAGGGAGATATGAACACTGAAGCTTTCTTT.

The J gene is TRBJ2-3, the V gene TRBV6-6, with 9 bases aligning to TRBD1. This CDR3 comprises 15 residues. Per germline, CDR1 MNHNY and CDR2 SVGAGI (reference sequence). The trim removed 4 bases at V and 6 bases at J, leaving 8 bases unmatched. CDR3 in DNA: TGTGCCAGCAGTTCCTCCGGGACAGGGAGTGATACGCAGTATTTT. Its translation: CASSSSGTGSDTQYF.

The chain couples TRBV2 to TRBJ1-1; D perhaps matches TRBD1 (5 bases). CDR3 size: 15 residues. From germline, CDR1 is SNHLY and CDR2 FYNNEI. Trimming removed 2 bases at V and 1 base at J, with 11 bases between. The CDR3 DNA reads TGTGCCAGCAGTGAACAGGGTTTGGGGAACACTGAAGCTTTCTTT. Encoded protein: CASSEQGLGNTEAFF.

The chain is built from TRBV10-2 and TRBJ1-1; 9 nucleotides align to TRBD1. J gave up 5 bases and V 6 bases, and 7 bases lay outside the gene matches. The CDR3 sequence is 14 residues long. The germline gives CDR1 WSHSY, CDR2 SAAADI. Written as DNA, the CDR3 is TGCGCCAGCAGGGGGACAGGGAGGGTTACTGAAGCTTTCTTT. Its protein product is CASRGTGRVTEAFF.

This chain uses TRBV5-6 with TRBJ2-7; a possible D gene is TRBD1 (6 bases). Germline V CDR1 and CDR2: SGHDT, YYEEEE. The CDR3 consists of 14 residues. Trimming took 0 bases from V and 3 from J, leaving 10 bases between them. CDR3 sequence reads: CASSLVGAVYEQYF. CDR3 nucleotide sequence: TGTGCCAGCAGCTTGGTGGGGGCCGTCTACGAGCAGTACTTC.

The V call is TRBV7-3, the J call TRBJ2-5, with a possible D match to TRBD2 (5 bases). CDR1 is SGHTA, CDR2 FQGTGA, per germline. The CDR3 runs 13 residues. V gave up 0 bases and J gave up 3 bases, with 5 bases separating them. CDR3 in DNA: TGTGCCAGCAGCTTAACAGCGGAAGAGACCCAGTACTTC. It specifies CASSLTAEETQYF. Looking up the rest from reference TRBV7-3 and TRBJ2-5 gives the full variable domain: GAGVSQTPSNKVTEKGKYVELRCDPISGHTALYWYRQSLGQGPEFLIYFQGTGAADDSGLPNDRFFAVRPEGSVSTLKIQRTERGDSAVYLCASSLTAEETQYFGPGTRLLVL.

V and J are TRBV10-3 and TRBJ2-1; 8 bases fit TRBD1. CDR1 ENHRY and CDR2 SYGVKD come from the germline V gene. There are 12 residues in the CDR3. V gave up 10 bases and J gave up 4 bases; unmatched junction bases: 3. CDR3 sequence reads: CASGQGYNEQFF. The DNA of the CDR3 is TGTGCCAGCGGACAGGGATACAATGAGCAGTTCTTC.

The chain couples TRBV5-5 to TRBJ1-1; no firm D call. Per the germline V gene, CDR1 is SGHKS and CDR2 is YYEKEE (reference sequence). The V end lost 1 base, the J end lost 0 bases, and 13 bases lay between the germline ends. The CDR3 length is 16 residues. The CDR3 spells CASSLQQHSMNTEAFF. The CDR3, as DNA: TGTGCCAGCAGCTTGCAACAGCACTCCATGAACACTGAAGCTTTCTTT. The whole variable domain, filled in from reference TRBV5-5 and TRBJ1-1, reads DAGVTQSPTHLIKTRGQQVTLRCSPISGHKSVSWYQQVLGQGPQFIFQYYEKEERGRGNFPDRFSARQFPNYSSELNVNALLLGDSALYLCASSLQQHSMNTEAFFGQGTRLTVV.